Listed below are T cell receptor beta chains from one sample, sequenced in a study of neurological immune-mediated disorders. TCRdb re-called the 5' RACE reads through MiXCR, storing one row per CDR3 protein. The data hold about 38,000 distinct CDR3 sequences, with roughly 10% observed a single time. The source material was PBMCs. The receptors originated from a man aged 55 to 69 with HTLV-1-associated myelopathy (HAM/TSP). Each CDR3 is given with its conserved first and last residue. The D gene is left open where the match is weak.

D | J | V | CDR3
- | TRBJ2-4 | TRBV20-1 | CSARPPGSKNIQYF
TRBD1 | TRBJ2-3 | TRBV12-3/TRBV12-4 | CASSPRRTGSDTQYF
- | TRBJ1-1 | TRBV12-3/TRBV12-4 | CASRPSGAEAFF
TRBD1 | TRBJ1-1 | TRBV5-6 | CASSPTGLVTEAFF
TRBD1 | TRBJ1-2 | TRBV20-1 | CSARPTDRGTTNYGYTF
TRBD1 | TRBJ1-2 | TRBV29-1 | CSVEGGDRDYGYTF
- | TRBJ2-3 | TRBV11-2 | CASSLMGQNTQYF
TRBD2 | TRBJ2-2 | TRBV25-1 | CASSLAGAGYTGELFF
TRBD2 | TRBJ2-1 | TRBV4-1 | CASSQVRGRSYNEQFF
- | TRBJ2-1 | TRBV11-3 | CASSLDLGDSMGQFF
- | TRBJ1-5 | TRBV7-2 | CASSSRSRDPPRHF
- | TRBJ1-4 | TRBV5-1 | CASSLVRGTNEKLFF
- | TRBJ2-7 | TRBV18 | CASSPQRADEQYF
TRBD2 | TRBJ2-2 | TRBV20-1 | CSASLGSGSWTGELFF
- | TRBJ2-2 | TRBV5-1 | CASSFRDPGGPGELFF
TRBD1 | TRBJ2-7 | TRBV25-1 | CASNNPPQGANGEQYF
- | TRBJ2-5 | TRBV5-1 | CASSLDNQETQYF
TRBD2 | TRBJ2-1 | TRBV12-3/TRBV12-4 | CASSSGLALLNEQFF
TRBD1 | TRBJ1-2 | TRBV20-1 | CSARTGGGYGYTF
TRBD1 | TRBJ2-7 | TRBV20-1 | CSAFTGVLGEQYF
- | TRBJ1-1 | TRBV29-1 | CSVEVNRRENTEAFF
- | TRBJ1-5 | TRBV12-3/TRBV12-4 | CASSLGEVNNQPQHF
- | TRBJ2-7 | TRBV20-1 | CRSQDYYEQYF
- | TRBJ2-2 | TRBV12-3/TRBV12-4 | CASSLGTREMNTGELFF
TRBD2 | TRBJ2-7 | TRBV5-1 | CASSLGASGYEQYF
- | TRBJ1-1 | TRBV4-2 | CASSQVETPNTEAFF
TRBD1 | TRBJ1-3 | TRBV29-1 | CSGWDRSRNTIYF
- | TRBJ2-5 | TRBV20-1 | CSARDLGLWETQYF
- | TRBJ2-2 | TRBV29-1 | CSAIDRTQNTGELFF
- | TRBJ2-6 | TRBV5-5 | CASSLRAGDSSGANVLTF
TRBD1 | TRBJ1-1 | TRBV29-1 | CSVVQGARYTEAFF
- | TRBJ2-1 | TRBV7-2 | CASSLVGAEYNEQFF